The subject of this entry is one TCR beta chain. Its target is not known. The protocol was immunoSEQ multiplex PCR, while the TCRdb copy is restricted to in-frame clones and leaves out a portion. The repertoire has 150,000 to 200,000 clones, just over 90% of them found once; the top ten carry approximately 4%. This CDR3 is built from 15 residues. Germline values: CDR1 LGHNT, CDR2 FRNRAP. The germline V and J ends were trimmed by 4 bases and 5 bases, with 17 bases remaining between them. This sample stems from a study of T cell responses to AZD1222 COVID-19 vaccine. Study-wide results and caveats: Spike was spanned by vaccine-associated CD4 TCRs, with dominance at 160-218 and 743-854. Repertoire sampling happened only post peak T cell response. Most donors were white British and more were female, and clonal diversity was possibly underestimated.

The source is an adult in good health. The J gene is TRBJ1-2, the V gene TRBV12-5; tentative D call: TRBD1 (5 bases). The sample in question was peripheral blood, obtained on day 0 of AZD1222 vaccination. The CDR3 spells CASGSPSRVGYGYTF. The CDR3 DNA reads TGTGCTAGTGGTTCTCCCAGCAGGGTTGGGTATGGCTACACCTTC. The full variable domain, completed using reference TRBV12-5 and TRBJ1-2, is DARVTQTPRHKVTEMGQEVTMRCQPILGHNTVFWYRQTMMQGLELLAYFRNRAPLDDSGMPKDRFSAEMPDATLATLKIQPSEPRDSAVYFCASGSPSRVGYGYTFGSGTRLTVV.